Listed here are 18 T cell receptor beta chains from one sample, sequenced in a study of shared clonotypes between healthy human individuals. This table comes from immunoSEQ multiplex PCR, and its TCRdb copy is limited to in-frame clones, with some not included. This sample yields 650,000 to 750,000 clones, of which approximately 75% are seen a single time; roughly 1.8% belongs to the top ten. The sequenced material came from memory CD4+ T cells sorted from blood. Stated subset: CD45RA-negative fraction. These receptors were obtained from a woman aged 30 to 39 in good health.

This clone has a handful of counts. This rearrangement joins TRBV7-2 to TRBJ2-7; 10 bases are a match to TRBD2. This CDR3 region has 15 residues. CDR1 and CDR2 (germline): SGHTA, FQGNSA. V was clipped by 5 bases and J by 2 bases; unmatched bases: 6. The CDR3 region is CASSPAGGQAYEQYF. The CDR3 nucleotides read TGTGCCAGCAGCCCAGCGGGAGGGCAGGCCTACGAGCAGTACTTC.

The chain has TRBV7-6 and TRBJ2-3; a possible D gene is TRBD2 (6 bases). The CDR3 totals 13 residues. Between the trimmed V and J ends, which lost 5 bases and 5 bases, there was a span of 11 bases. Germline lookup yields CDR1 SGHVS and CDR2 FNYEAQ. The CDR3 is CASSPVGGDTQYF. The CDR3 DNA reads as TGTGCCAGCAGCCCGGTGGGGGGAGATACGCAGTATTTT.

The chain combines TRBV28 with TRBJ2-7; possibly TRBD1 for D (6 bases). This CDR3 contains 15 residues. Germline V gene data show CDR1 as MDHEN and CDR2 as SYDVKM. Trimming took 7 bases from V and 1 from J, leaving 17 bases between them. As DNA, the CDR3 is TGTGCCAGCATAGACGGCAGGGGTTCTTCCTACGAGCAGTACTTC. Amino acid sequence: CASIDGRGSSYEQYF.

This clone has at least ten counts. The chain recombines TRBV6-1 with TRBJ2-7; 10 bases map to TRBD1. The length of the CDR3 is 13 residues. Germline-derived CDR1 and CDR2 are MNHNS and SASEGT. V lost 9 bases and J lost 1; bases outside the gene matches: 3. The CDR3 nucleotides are TGTGCCAGTAGGACAGGGGGGTCCTACGAGCAGTACTTC. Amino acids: CASRTGGSYEQYF.

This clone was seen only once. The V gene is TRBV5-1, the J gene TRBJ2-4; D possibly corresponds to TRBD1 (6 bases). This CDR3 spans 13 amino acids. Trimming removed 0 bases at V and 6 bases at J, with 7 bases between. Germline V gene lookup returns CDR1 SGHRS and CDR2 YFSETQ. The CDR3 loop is CASSLDRVNIQYF. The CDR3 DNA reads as TGCGCCAGCAGCTTGGACAGGGTAAACATTCAGTACTTC. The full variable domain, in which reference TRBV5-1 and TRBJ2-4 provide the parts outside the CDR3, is KAGVTQTPRYLIKTRGQQVTLSCSPISGHRSVSWYQQTPGQGLQFLFEYFSETQRNKGNFPGRFSGRQFSNSRSEMNVSTLELGDSALYLCASSLDRVNIQYFGAGTRLSVL.

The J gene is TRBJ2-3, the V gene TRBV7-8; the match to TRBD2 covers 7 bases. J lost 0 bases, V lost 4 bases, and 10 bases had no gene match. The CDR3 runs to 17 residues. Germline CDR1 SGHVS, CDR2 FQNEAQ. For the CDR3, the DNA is TGTGCCAGCAGCTATTCCGGGAGGTGGATTAGCACAGATACGCAGTATTTT. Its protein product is CASSYSGRWISTDTQYF.

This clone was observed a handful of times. DNA for the CDR3: TGTGCCAGCAGCCCCGGGACAGGGATGAACACTGAAGCTTTCTTT. It codes for CASSPGTGMNTEAFF. The chain uses TRBV7-2 and TRBJ1-1; 9 bases are a match to TRBD1. The CDR3 has 15 amino acids. The trim removed 5 bases at V and 0 bases at J, leaving 4 bases unmatched. Germline CDR1 and CDR2: SGHTA and FQGNSA.

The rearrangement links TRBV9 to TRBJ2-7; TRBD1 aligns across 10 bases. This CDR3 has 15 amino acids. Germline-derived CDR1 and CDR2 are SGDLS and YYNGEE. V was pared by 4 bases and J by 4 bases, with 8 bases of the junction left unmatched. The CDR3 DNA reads TGTGCCAGCAGCCCCTATGGGGGACAGGGGTACGAGCAGTACTTC. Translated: CASSPYGGQGYEQYF.

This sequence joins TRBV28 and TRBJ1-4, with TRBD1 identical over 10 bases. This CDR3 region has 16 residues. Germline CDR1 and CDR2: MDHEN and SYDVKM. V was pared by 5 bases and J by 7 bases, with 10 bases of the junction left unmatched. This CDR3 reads CASSPVRQGAGEKLFF. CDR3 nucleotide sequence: TGTGCCAGCAGTCCTGTCCGACAGGGGGCTGGTGAAAAACTGTTTTTT.

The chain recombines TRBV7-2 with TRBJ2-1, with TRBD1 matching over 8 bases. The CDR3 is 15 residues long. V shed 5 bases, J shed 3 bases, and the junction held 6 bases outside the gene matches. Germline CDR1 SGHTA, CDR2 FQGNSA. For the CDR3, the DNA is TGTGCCAGCAGCAAGGGGGGACAGGTCTACAATGAGCAGTTCTTC. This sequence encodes CASSKGGQVYNEQFF.

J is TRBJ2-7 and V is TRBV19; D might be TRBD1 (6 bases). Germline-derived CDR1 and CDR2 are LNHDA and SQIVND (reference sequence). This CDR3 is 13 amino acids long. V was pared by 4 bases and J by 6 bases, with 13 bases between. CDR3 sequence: CASSTYQGTEQYF. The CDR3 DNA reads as TGTGCCAGTAGTACCTACCAGGGGACCGAGCAGTACTTC. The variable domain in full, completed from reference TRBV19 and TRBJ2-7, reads DGGITQSPKYLFRKEGQNVTLSCEQNLNHDAMYWYRQDPGQGLRLIYYSQIVNDFQKGDIAEGYSVSREKKESFPLTVTSAQKNPTAFYLCASSTYQGTEQYFGPGTRLTVT.

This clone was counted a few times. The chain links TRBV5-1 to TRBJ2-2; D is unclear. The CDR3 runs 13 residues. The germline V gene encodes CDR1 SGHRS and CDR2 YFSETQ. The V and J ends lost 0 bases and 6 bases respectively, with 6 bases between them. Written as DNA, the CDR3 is TGCGCCAGCAGCTTGGTGGGTTCCGGGGAGCTGTTTTTT. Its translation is CASSLVGSGELFF.

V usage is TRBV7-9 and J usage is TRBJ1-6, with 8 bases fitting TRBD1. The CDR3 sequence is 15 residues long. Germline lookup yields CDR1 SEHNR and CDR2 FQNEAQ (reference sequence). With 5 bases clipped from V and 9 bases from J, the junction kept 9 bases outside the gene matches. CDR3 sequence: CASSTQGQASSPLHF. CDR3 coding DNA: TGTGCCAGCAGCACCCAGGGACAGGCTAGTTCACCCCTCCACTTT.

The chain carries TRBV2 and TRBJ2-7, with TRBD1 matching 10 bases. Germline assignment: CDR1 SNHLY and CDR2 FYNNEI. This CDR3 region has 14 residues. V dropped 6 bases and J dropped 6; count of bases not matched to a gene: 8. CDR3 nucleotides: TGTGCCAGCAGCCGACAGGGGGCAAGTCGCGAGCAGTACTTC. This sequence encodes CASSRQGASREQYF.

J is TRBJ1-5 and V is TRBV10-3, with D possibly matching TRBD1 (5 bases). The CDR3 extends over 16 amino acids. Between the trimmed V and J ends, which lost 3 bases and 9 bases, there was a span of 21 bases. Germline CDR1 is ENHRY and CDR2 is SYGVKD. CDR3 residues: CAISEKQTASGGPQHF. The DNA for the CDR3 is TGTGCCATCAGTGAAAAACAGACAGCCTCCGGGGGGCCCCAGCATTTT.

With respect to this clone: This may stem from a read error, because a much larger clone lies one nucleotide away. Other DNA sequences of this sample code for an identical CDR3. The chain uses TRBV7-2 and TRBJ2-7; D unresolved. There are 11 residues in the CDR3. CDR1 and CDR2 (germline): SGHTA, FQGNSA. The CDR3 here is CARGSTYEQYF. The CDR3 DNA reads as TGTGCCAGGGGCAGCACCTATGAGCAGTACTTC.

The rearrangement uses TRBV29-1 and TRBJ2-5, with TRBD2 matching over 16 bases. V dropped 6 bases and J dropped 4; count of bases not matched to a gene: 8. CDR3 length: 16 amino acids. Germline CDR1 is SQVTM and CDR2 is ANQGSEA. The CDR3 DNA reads TGCAGCGTCTCCGGGACTAGCGGGAGGGCCGCAGAGACCCAGTACTTC. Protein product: CSVSGTSGRAAETQYF.

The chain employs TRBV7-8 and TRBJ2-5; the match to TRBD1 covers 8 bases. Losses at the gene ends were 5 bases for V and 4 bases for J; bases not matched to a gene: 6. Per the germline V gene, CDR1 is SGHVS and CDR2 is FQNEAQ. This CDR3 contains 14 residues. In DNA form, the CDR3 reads TGTGCCAGCAGCCCATACGACAGGGGAGAGACCCAGTACTTC. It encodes CASSPYDRGETQYF. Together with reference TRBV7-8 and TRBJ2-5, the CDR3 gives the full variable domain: GAGVSQSPRYKVAKRGQDVALRCDPISGHVSLFWYQQALGQGPEFLTYFQNEAQLDKSGLPSDRFFAERPEGSVSTLKIQRTQQEDSAVYLCASSPYDRGETQYFGPGTRLLVL.